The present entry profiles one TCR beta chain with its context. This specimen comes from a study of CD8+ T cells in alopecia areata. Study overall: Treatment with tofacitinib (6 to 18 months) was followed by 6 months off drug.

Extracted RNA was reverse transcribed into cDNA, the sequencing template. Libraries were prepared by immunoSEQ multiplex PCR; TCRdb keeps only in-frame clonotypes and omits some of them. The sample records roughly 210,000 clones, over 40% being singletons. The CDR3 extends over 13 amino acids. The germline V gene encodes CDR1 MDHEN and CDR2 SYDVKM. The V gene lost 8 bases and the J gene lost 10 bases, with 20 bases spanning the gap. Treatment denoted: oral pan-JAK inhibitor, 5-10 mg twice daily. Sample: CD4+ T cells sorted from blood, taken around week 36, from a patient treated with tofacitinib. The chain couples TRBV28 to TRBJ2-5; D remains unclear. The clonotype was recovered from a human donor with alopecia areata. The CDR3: CASSASPPRSQYF. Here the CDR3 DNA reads TGTGCCAGCTCGGCCTCGCCACCCCGTAGCCAGTACTTC. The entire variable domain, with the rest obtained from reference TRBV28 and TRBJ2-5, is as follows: DVKVTQSSRYLVKRTGEKVFLECVQDMDHENMFWYRQDPGLGLRLIYFSYDVKMKEKGDIPEGYSVSREKKERFSLILESASTNQTSMYLCASSASPPRSQYFGPGTRLLVL.